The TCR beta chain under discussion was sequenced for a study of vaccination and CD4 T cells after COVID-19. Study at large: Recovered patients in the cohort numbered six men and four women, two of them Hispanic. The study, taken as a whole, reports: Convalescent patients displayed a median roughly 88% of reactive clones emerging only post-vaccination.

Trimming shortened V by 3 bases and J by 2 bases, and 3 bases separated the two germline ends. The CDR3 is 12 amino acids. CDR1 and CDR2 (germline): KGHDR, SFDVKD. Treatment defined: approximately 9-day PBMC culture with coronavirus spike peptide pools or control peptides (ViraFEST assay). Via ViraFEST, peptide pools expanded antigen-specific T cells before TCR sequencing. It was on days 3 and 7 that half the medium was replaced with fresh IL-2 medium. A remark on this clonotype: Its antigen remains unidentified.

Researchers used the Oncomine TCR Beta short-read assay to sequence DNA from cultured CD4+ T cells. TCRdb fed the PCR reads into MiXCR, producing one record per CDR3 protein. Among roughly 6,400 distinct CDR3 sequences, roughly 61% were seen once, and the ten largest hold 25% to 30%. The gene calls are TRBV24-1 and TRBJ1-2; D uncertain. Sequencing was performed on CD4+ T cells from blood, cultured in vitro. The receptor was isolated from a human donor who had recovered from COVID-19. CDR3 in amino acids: CATSDQNYGYTF. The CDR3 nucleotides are TGTGCCACCAGTGATCAAAACTATGGCTACACCTTC.